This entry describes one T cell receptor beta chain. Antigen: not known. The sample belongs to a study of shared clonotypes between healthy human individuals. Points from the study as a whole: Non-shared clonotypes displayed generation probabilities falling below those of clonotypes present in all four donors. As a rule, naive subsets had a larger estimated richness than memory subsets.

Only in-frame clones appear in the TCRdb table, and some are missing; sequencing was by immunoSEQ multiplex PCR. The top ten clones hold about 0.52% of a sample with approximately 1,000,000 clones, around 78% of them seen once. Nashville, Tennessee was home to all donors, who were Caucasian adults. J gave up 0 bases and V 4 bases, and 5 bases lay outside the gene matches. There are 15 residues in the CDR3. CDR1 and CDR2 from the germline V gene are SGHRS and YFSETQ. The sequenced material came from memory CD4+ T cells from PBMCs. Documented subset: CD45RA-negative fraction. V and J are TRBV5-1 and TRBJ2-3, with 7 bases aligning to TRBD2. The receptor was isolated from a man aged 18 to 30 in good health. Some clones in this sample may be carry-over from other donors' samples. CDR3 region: CASSREGLSTDTQYF. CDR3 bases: TGCGCCAGCAGCAGGGAGGGGCTAAGCACAGATACGCAGTATTTT.